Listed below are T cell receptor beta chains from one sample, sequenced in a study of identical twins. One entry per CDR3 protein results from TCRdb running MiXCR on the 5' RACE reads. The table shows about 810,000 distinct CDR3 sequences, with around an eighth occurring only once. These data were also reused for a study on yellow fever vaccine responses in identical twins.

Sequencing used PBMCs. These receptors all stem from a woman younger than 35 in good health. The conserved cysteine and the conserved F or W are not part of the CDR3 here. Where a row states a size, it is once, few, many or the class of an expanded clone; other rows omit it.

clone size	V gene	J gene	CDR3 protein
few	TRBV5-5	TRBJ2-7	ASSLEAAGNYEQY
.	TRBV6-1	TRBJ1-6	ASRKGTGGLNSPLH
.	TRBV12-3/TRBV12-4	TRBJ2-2	ASSPARDRGPRTGELF
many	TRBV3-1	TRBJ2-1	ASSQPDTANEQF
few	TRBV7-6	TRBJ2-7	ASSLLAGSGRPYEQY
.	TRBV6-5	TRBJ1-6	ASSYSKGVKYSPLH
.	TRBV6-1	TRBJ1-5	ASTEDWGNQPQH
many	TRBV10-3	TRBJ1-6	AISVEPDNSPLH
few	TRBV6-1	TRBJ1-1	ATHNYGIEAF
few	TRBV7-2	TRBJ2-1	ASSLAGTSGSWGNEQF
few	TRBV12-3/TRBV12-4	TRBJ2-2	ASSLVLGGELF
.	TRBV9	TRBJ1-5	ASSVDTGANQPQH
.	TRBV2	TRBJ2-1	ASSVSTRSEQF
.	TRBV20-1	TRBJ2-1	SATLGQGYNEQF
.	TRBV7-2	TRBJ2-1	ASSFPPGLARNEQF
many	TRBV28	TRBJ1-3	ASSFSGSGNTIY
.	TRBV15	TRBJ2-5	ATSSRVRETQY
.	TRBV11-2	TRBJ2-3	ASSSQGRADTQY
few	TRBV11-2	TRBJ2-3	ASSSLPGQEIDTQY
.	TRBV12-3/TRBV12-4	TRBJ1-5	ASRTGTGAHQPQH
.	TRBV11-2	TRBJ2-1	ASSSPGGQFNEQF
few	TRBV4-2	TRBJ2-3	ASSQTLATQY
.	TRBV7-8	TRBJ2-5	ASSLWPAGGPEQETQY
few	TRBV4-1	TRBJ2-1	ASSQRDSGRAWNEQF
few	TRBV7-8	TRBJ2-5	ASSLAMSSGRRVETQY
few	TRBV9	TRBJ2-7	ASSVGSQAYEQY
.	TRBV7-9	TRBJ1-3	ASSPSGRGFGNTIY
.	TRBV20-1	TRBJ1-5	SAINRWQPQH
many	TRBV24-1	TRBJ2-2	ATSVNGELF
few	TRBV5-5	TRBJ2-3	ASSLAPGVPSTDTQY
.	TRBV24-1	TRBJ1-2	ATSGDRGDYGYT
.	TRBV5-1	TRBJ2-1	ASSPRGWVTGQYNEQF
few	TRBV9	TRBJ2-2	ASSGRGLTGELF
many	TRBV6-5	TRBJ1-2	ASSFGTATNYGYT
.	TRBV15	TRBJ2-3	ATRTNTSTGDTQY
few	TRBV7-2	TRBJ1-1	ASSLETGRWSEAF
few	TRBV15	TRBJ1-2	ATSRATGEVSYT
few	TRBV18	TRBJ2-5	ASSVGTQETQY
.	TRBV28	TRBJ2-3	ASSPSGGPDTQY
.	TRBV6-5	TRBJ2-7	ASSSISEASSYEQY
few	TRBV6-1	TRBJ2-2	AEGTEDCGELF
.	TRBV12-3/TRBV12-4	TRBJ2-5	ASRRLAGNMGQETQY
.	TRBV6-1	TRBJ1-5	ASGWGWDQPQH
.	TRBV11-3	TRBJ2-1	ASSSPDASYNEQF
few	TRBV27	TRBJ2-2	ASSPPPGGRSGELF
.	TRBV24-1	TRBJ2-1	ATSDPSSGRAYEQF
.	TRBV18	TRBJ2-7	ASSQQGEWRYEQY
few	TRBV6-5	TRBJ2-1	ASSYPGLADNEQF
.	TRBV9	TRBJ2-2	ASSVGASWNTGELF